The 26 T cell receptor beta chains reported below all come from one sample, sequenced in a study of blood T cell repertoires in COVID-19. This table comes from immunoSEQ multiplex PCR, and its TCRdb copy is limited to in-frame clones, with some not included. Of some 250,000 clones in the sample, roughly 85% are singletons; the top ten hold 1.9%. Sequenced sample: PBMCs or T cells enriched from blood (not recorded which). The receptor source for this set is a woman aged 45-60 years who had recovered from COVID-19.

CDR3 nucleotide sequence: TGTGCCAGCAGCCAAGGACTAGCGGGAGCGGAGACCCAGTACTTC. It codes for CASSQGLAGAETQYF. V gene TRBV9 combines with J gene TRBJ2-5; 13 bases map to TRBD2. CDR3 length: 15 amino acids. Germline-derived CDR1 and CDR2 are SGDLS and YYNGEE. Trimming took 4 bases from V and 5 from J; bases not matched to a gene: 5.

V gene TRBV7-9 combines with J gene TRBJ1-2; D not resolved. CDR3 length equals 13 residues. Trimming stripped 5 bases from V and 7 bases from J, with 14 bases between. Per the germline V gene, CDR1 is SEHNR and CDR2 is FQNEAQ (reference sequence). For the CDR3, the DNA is TGTGCCAGCAGCCCCGGAGCCCTTGGTGGCTACACCTTC. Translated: CASSPGALGGYTF.

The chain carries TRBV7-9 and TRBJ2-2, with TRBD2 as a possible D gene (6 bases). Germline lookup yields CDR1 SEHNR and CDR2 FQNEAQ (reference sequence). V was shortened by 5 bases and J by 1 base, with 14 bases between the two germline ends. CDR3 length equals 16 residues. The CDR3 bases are TGTGCCAGCAGCCCGACGAACGGGAGGAACACCGGGGAGCTGTTTTTT. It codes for CASSPTNGRNTGELFF.

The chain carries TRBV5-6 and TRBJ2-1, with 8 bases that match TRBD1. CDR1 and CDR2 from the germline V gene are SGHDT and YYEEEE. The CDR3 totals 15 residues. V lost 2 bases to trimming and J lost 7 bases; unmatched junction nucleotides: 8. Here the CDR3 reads CASSLRAGGGNEQFF. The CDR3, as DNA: TGTGCCAGCAGCTTAAGGGCAGGGGGCGGGAATGAGCAGTTCTTC.

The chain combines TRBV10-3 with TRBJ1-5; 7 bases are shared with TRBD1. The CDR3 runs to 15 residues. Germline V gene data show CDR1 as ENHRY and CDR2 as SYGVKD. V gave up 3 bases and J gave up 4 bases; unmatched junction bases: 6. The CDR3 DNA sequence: TGTGCCATCAGTGACAACGACAGGGTGAATCAGCCCCAGCATTTT. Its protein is CAISDNDRVNQPQHF.

CDR3 nucleotides: TGTGCCAGCTCACCCATGTCCGGGACAAGGCCACAAGAGACCCAGTACTTC. This translates into CASSPMSGTRPQETQYF. This chain uses TRBV18 with TRBJ2-5, with D possibly TRBD1 on 6 matching bases. Germline CDR1 KGHSH, CDR2 LQKENI. The CDR3 loop spans 17 amino acids. Trimming pared 3 bases from V and 2 bases from J, leaving 19 bases between.

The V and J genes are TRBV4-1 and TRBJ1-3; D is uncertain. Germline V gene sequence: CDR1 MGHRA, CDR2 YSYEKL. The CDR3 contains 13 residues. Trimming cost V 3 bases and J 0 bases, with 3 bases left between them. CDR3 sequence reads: CASSHSSGNTIYF. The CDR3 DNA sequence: TGCGCCAGCAGCCACAGCTCTGGAAACACCATATATTTT.

CDR3 sequence reads: CAWSKTSEVQYF. As DNA, the CDR3 is TGTGCCTGGAGCAAAACTAGCGAGGTTCAGTACTTC. The V call is TRBV30, the J call TRBJ2-4, with 7 bases matching TRBD2. CDR1 and CDR2 from the germline V gene are GTSNPN and SVGIG (reference sequence). V lost 3 bases to trimming and J lost 11 bases; unmatched junction nucleotides: 7. CDR3 size: 12 residues.

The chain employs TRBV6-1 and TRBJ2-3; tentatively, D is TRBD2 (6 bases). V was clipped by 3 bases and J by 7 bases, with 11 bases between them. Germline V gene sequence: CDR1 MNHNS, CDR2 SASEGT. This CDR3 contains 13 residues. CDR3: CASSELREYTQYF. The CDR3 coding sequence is TGTGCCAGCAGTGAGTTGCGGGAATATACGCAGTATTTT.

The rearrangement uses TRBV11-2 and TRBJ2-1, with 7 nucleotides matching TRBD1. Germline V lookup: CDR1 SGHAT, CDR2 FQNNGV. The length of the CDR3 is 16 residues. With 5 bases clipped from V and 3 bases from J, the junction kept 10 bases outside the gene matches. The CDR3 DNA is TGTGCCAGCAGCCAGTTAACCGGGACAGTCTACAATGAGCAGTTCTTC. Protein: CASSQLTGTVYNEQFF.

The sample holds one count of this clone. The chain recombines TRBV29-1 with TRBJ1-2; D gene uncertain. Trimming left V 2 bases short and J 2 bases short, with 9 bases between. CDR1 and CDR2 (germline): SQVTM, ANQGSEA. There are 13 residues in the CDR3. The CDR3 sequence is CSVELAGNYGYTF. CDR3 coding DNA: TGCAGCGTTGAACTGGCGGGCAACTATGGCTACACCTTC.

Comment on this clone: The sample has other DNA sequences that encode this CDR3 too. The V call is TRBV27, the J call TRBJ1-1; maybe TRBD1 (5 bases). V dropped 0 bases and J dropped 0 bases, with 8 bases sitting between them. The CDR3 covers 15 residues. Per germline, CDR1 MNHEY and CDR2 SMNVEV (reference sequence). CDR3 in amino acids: CASSLSPGMNTEAFF. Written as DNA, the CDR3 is TGTGCCAGCAGTTTATCCCCAGGGATGAACACTGAAGCTTTCTTT.

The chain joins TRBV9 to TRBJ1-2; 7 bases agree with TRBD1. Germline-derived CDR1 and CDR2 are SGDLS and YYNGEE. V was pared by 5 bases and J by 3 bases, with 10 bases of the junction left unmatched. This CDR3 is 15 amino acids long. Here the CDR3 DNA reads TGTGCCAGCAGTCCTTCCTCGGGACAGTACTATGGCTACACCTTC. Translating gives CASSPSSGQYYGYTF.

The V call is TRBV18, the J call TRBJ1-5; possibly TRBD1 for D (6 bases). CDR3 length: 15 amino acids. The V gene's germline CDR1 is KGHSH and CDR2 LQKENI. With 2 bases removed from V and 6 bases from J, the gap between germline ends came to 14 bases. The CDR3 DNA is TGTGCCAGCTCACCAGAACAGGGTAGGTTTCAGCCCCAGCATTTT. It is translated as CASSPEQGRFQPQHF. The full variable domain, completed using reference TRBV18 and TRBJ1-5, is NAGVMQNPRHLVRRRGQEARLRCSPMKGHSHVYWYRQLPEEGLKFMVYLQKENIIDESGMPKERFSAEFPKEGPSILRIQQVVRGDSAAYFCASSPEQGRFQPQHFGDGTRLSIL.

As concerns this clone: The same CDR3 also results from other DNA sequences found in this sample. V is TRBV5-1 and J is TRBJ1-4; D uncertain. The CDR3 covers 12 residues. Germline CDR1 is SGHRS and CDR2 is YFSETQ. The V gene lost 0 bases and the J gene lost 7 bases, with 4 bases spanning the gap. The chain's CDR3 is CASSLAGEKLFF. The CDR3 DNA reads TGCGCCAGCAGCTTGGCGGGTGAAAAACTGTTTTTT.

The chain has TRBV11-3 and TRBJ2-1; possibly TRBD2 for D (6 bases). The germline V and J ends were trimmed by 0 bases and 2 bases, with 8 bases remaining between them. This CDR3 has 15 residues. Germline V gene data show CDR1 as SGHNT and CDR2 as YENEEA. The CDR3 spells CASSLEEGPYNEQFF. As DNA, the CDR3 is TGTGCCAGCAGCTTAGAGGAGGGACCCTACAATGAGCAGTTCTTC. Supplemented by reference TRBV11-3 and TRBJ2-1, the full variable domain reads EAGVVQSPRYKIIEKKQPVAFWCNPISGHNTLYWYLQNLGQGPELLIRYENEEAVDDSQLPKDRFSAERLKGVDSTLKIQPAELGDSAVYLCASSLEEGPYNEQFFGPGTRLTVL.

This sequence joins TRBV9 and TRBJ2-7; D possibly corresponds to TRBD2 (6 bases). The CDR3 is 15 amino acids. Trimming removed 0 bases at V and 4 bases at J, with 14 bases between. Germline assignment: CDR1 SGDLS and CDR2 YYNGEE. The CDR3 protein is CASSVGGGVLYEQYF. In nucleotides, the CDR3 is TGTGCCAGCAGCGTAGGAGGAGGGGTCCTTTACGAGCAGTACTTC.

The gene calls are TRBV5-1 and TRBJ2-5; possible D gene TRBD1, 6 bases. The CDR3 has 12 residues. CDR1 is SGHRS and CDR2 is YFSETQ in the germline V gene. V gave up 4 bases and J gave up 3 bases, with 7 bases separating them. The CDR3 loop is CASSPGEETQYF. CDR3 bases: TGCGCCAGCAGCCCAGGGGAAGAGACCCAGTACTTC.

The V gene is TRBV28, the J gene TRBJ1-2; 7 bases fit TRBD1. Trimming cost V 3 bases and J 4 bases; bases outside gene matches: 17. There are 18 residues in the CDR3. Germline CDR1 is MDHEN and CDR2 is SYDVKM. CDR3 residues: CASSFRLGRDPGGYGYTF. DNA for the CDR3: TGTGCCAGCAGTTTTAGACTAGGACGGGACCCAGGGGGCTATGGCTACACCTTC.

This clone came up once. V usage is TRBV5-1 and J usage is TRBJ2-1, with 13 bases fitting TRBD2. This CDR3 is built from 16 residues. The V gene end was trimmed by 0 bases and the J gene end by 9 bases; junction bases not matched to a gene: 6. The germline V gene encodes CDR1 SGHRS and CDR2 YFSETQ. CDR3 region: CASSLGTSGRVREQFF. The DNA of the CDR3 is TGCGCCAGCAGCTTGGGAACTAGCGGGAGGGTACGTGAGCAGTTCTTC. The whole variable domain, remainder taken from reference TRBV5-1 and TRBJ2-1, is KAGVTQTPRYLIKTRGQQVTLSCSPISGHRSVSWYQQTPGQGLQFLFEYFSETQRNKGNFPGRFSGRQFSNSRSEMNVSTLELGDSALYLCASSLGTSGRVREQFFGPGTRLTVL.

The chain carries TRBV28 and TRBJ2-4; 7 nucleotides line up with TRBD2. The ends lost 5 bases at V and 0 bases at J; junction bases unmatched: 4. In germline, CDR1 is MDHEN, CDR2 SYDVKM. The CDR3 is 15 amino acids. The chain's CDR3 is CASSVRGRAKNIQYF. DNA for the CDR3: TGTGCCAGCAGTGTACGCGGGAGAGCCAAAAACATTCAGTACTTC.

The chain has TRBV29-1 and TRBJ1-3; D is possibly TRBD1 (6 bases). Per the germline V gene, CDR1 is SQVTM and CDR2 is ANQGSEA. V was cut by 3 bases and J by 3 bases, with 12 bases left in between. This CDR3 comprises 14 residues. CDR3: CSVEDNRVGNTIYF. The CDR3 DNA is TGCAGCGTTGAGGACAACAGGGTTGGAAACACCATATATTTT.

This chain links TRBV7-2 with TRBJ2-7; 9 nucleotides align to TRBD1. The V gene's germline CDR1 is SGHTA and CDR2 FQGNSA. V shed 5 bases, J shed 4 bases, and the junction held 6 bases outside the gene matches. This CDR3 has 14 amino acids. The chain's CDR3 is CASSPTGGGYEQYF. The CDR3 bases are TGTGCCAGCAGCCCGACAGGGGGTGGATACGAGCAGTACTTC.

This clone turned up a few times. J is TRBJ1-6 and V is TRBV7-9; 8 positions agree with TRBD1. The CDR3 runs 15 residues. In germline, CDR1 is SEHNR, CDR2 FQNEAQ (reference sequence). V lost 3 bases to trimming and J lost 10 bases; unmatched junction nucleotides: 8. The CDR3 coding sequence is TGTGCCAGCAGCTTCTCCGGGGACAGGCCCTCACCCCTCCACTTT. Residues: CASSFSGDRPSPLHF.

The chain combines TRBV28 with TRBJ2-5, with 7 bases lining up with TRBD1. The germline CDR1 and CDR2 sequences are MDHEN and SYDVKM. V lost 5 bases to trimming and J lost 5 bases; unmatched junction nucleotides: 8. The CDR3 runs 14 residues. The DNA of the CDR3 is TGTGCCAGCAGTCTAAATGGACAGGTCGAGACCCAGTACTTC. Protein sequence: CASSLNGQVETQYF.

The CDR3 sequence is CASSWTGGLPPEAFF. Written as DNA, the CDR3 is TGTGCCAGCAGTTGGACAGGGGGGCTCCCTCCTGAAGCTTTCTTT. This sequence joins TRBV6-2 or TRBV6-3 and TRBJ1-1, with 10 bases that match TRBD1. The V segment lost 4 bases and the J segment 6 bases; nucleotides outside the gene matches: 8. The CDR3 contains 15 residues. The germline V gene encodes CDR1 MNHEY and CDR2 SVGEGT.